The T cell receptor beta chain described here comes from a study of post-analysis software for immune sequencing data. About the research overall: Patients had relapsing-remitting, secondary progressive or progressive-relapsing multiple sclerosis; some lacked subtype. Whole-study results and caveats: Patients carried 4 or 5 TRBV segments more frequently than controls did, and TRBV5-6, TRBV5-1 and TRBV20-1 were among them. Multiple sclerosis patients showed significantly lower normalized Chao1 diversity than controls did. Pronounced co-clustering by F measure was evident among identically batched samples.

The V end lost 10 bases, the J end lost 1 base, and 19 bases lay between the germline ends. The CDR3 spans 15 residues. Germline CDR1 is MNHEY and CDR2 is SVGEGT. Concerning this clonotype: The antigen is not known.

Unique-molecular-identifier-tagged TCR beta cDNA libraries were used. Between about 1 and 11 million T cells gave rise to about 450,000 cDNA molecules. TCRdb re-called the PCR reads with MiXCR, one entry per CDR3 protein. The data contain approximately 360,000 distinct CDR3 sequences, roughly 35% of them singletons. What was sequenced was blood. This sequence was found in a girl aged 10-17 years with multiple sclerosis. This rearrangement joins TRBV6-2 or TRBV6-3 to TRBJ1-2; weak D call: TRBD1 (5 bases). The CDR3 here is CATGDPGTVNYGYTF. The CDR3 DNA follows: TGTGCCACCGGAGATCCAGGGACGGTTAACTATGGCTACACCTTC.